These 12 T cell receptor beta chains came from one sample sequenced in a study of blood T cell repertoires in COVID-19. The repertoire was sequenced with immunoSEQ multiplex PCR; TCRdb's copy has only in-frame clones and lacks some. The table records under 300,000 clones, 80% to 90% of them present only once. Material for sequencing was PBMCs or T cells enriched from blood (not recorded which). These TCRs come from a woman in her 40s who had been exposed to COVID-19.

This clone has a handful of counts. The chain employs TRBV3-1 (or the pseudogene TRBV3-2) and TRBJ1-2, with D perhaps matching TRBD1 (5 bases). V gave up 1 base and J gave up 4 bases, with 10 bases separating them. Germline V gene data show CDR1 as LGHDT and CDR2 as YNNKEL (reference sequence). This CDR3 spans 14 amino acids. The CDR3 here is CASSQGTGRYGYTF. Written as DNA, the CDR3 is TGTGCCAGCAGCCAAGGCACAGGTCGCTATGGCTACACCTTC.

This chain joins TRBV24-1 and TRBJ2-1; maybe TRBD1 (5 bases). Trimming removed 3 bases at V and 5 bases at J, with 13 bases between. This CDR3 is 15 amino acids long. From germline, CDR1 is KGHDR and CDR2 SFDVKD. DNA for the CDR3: TGTGCCACCAGTGATACGACAGTACTTGACAATGAGCAGTTCTTC. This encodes CATSDTTVLDNEQFF.

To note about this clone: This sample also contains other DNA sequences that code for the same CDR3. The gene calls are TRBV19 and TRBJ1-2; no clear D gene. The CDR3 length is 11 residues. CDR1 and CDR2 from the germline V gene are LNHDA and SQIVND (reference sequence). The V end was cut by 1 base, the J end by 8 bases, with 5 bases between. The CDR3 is CASSIGGGYTF. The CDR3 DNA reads TGTGCCAGTAGTATAGGCGGCGGCTACACCTTC.

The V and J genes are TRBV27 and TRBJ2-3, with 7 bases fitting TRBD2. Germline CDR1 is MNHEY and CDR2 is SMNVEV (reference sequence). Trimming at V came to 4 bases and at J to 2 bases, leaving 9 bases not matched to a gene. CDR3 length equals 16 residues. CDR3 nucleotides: TGTGCCAGCAGTTCCGCGGAGCGGGGATACACAGATACGCAGTATTTT. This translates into CASSSAERGYTDTQYF.

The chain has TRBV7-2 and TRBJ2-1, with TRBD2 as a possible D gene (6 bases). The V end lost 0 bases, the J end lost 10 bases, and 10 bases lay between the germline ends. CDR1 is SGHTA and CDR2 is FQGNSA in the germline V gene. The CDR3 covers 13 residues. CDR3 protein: CASSLAKEGEQFF. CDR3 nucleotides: TGTGCCAGCAGCTTAGCGAAGGAGGGGGAGCAGTTCTTC.

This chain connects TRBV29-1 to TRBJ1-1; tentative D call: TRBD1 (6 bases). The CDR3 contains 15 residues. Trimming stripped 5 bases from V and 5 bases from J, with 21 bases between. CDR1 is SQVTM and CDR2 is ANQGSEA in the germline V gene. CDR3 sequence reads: CSVTSGLIRGTEAFF. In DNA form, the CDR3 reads TGCAGCGTTACTTCGGGACTAATCAGGGGAACTGAAGCTTTCTTT.

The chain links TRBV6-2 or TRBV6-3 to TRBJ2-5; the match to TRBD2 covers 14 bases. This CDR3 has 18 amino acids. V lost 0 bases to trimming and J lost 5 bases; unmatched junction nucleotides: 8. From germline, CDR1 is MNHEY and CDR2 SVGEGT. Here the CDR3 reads CASSYSTSGGEAYETQYF. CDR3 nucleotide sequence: TGTGCCAGCAGTTACTCGACTAGCGGGGGGGAAGCCTATGAGACCCAGTACTTC.

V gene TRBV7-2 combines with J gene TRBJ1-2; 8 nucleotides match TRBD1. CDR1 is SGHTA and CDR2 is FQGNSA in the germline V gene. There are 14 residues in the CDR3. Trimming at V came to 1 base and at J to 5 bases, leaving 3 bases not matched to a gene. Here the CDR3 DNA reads TGTGCCAGCAGCTTAGGGACAGGGTGGTATGGCTACACCTTC. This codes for CASSLGTGWYGYTF.

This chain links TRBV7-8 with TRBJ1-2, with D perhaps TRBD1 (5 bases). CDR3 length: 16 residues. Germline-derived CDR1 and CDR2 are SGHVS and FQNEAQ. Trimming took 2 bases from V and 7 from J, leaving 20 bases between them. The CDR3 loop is CASSLTAGGGLVGYTF. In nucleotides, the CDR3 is TGTGCCAGCAGCTTAACCGCGGGGGGGGGTTTGGTTGGCTACACCTTC.

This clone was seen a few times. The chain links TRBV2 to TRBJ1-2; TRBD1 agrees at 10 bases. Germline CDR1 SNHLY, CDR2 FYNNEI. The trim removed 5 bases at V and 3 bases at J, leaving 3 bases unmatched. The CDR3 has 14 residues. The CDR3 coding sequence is TGTGCCAGCAGTTCCGGGACAGGGGACTATGGCTACACCTTC. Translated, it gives CASSSGTGDYGYTF.

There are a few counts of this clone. The CDR3 here is CATSDSRNEQFF. The CDR3 bases are TGTGCCACCAGTGATTCCCGCAATGAGCAGTTCTTC. The chain has TRBV24-1 and TRBJ2-1; D is unclear. V shed 2 bases and J shed 6 bases, with 4 bases lying between them. This CDR3 contains 12 residues. From germline, CDR1 is KGHDR and CDR2 SFDVKD.

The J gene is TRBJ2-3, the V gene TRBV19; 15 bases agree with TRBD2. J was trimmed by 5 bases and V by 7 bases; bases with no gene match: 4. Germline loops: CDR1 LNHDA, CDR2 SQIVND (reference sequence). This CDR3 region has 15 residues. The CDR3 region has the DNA TGTGCCAGTATGCCGGGACTAGCGGGAGGAGATACGCAGTATTTT. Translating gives CASMPGLAGGDTQYF.